Listed here are 32 T cell receptor beta chains from one sample, sequenced in a study of blood T cell repertoires in COVID-19. Assay: immunoSEQ multiplex PCR; the TCRdb copy retains only in-frame clones and omits some. The sample consists of more than 45,000 clones, around 80% of them appearing once. Sequencing was carried out using peripheral blood. The receptors were gathered from a human donor in a cohort sampled during active COVID-19.

This clone was counted between two and nine times. This chain uses TRBV5-1 with TRBJ2-7, with D maybe TRBD1 (5 bases). V was clipped by 2 bases and J by 2 bases, with 11 bases between them. CDR3 length equals 14 residues. CDR1 SGHRS and CDR2 YFSETQ come from the germline V gene. The CDR3 spells CASSLGIGAYEQYF. In DNA form, the CDR3 reads TGCGCCAGCAGCTTAGGTATAGGGGCCTACGAGCAGTACTTC.

The rearrangement joins TRBV6-6 to TRBJ2-7; 8 bases are a match to TRBD1. Germline loops: CDR1 MNHNY, CDR2 SVGAGI (reference sequence). This CDR3 has 14 residues. V dropped 4 bases and J dropped 1; count of bases not matched to a gene: 3. CDR3 bases: TGTGCCAGCAGTTCACAGGGGGGATCCTACGAGCAGTACTTC. Protein: CASSSQGGSYEQYF.

This clone appeared a single time. V usage is TRBV4-1 and J usage is TRBJ2-7; no reliable D call. Trimming took off 3 bases at V and 0 bases at J, with 9 bases between the two ends. Germline values: CDR1 MGHRA, CDR2 YSYEKL. There are 14 residues in the CDR3. CDR3 protein: CASSHQEGSYEQYF. DNA of the CDR3: TGCGCCAGCAGCCACCAGGAAGGCTCCTACGAGCAGTACTTC.

This rearrangement joins TRBV7-9 to TRBJ2-1; a weak D match, TRBD2 (6 bases). Germline V gives CDR1 SEHNR, CDR2 FQNEAQ (reference sequence). Trimming shortened V by 5 bases and J by 10 bases, and 21 bases separated the two germline ends. The CDR3 is made up of 15 amino acids. As DNA, the CDR3 is TGTGCCAGCAGCCCAGGTCAGGGAGGAAAGGTGGAGCAGTTCTTC. Translated, it gives CASSPGQGGKVEQFF.

This sequence joins TRBV6-5 and TRBJ1-2; TRBD1 is a possible D gene (6 bases). Trimming stripped 6 bases from V and 4 bases from J, with 9 bases between. CDR3 length: 12 residues. Germline values: CDR1 MNHEY, CDR2 SVGAGI. This CDR3 reads CASSRDIYGYTF. CDR3 bases: TGTGCCAGCAGCCGGGACATCTATGGCTACACCTTC.

This chain joins TRBV5-3 and TRBJ2-5, with D possibly TRBD2 on 6 matching bases. TRBV5-3 is an open reading frame, and its role is uncertain. The CDR3 runs 15 residues. The V end was cut by 5 bases, the J end by 7 bases, with 21 bases between. The CDR3 DNA sequence: TGTGCCAGAAGAGTCACTAGCCGAGGCTTTGGGACCCAGTACTTC. Encoded protein: CARRVTSRGFGTQYF.

The chain employs TRBV6-1 and TRBJ2-3; weak D call: TRBD2 (5 bases). Germline loops: CDR1 MNHNS, CDR2 SASEGT. V was trimmed by 4 bases and J by 4 bases, leaving 18 bases between them. The CDR3 length is 16 residues. The CDR3 is CASSVRGQRNADTQYF. In DNA form, the CDR3 reads TGTGCCAGCAGTGTACGAGGGCAACGAAACGCAGATACGCAGTATTTT.

The chain carries TRBV27 and TRBJ2-7; the match to TRBD1 covers 9 bases. With V trimmed by 4 bases and J by 0 bases, 4 bases remained unmatched. The germline V gene has CDR1 MNHEY and CDR2 SMNVEV (reference sequence). CDR3 size: 15 residues. The CDR3 region is CASSSGQGYSYEQYF. The CDR3 DNA is TGTGCCAGCAGTTCGGGACAGGGTTACTCCTACGAGCAGTACTTC.

The V and J genes are TRBV4-3 and TRBJ2-1; D is possibly TRBD1 (5 bases). Germline-derived CDR1 and CDR2 are LGHNA and YSLEER. Trimming left V 4 bases short and J 0 bases short, with 13 bases between. The CDR3 is made up of 16 amino acids. The chain's CDR3 is CASSPLRASSYNEQFF. CDR3 nucleotide sequence: TGCGCCAGCAGCCCCCTCAGGGCCAGCTCCTACAATGAGCAGTTCTTC.

The CDR3 DNA follows: TGTGCCAGCAGCTCAGGGTGGGGCTACGAGCAGTACTTC. Translation gives CASSSGWGYEQYF. The chain has TRBV27 and TRBJ2-7; perhaps TRBD1 as D (5 bases). The CDR3 loop spans 13 amino acids. Germline lookup yields CDR1 MNHEY and CDR2 SMNVEV (reference sequence). V was clipped by 6 bases and J by 3 bases, with 12 bases between them.

The chain recombines TRBV12-3 or TRBV12-4 with TRBJ2-5, with D unresolved. The CDR3 totals 13 residues. V lost 1 base to trimming and J lost 4 bases, with 7 bases between them. CDR3: CASSLVVRETQYF. The CDR3 DNA follows: TGTGCCAGCAGTTTAGTAGTTAGAGAGACCCAGTACTTC.

This rearrangement joins TRBV4-1 to TRBJ2-5, with D maybe TRBD1 (6 bases). The CDR3 totals 15 residues. The V and J ends lost 0 bases and 2 bases respectively, with 10 bases between them. The germline V gene encodes CDR1 MGHRA and CDR2 YSYEKL. The CDR3 region is CASSQDGTGQETQYF. The CDR3 coding sequence is TGCGCCAGCAGCCAAGATGGCACAGGGCAAGAGACCCAGTACTTC.

This clone was found a few times. This chain connects TRBV19 to TRBJ1-2; no definite D call. This CDR3 contains 12 residues. CDR1 is LNHDA and CDR2 is SQIVND in the germline V gene (reference sequence). The ends were cut back, 8 bases at V and 3 bases at J, with 10 bases in the middle. Here the CDR3 DNA reads TGTGCCAGTCGAGAACCATACTATGGCTACACCTTC. Its protein is CASREPYYGYTF.

This chain uses TRBV2 with TRBJ2-1; the match to TRBD2 covers 8 bases. The CDR3 is 14 residues long. J lost 9 bases, V lost 1 base, and 5 bases had no gene match. The germline V gene encodes CDR1 SNHLY and CDR2 FYNNEI. In nucleotides, the CDR3 is TGTGCCAGCAGTGAAGACGGGACTAGTGGTGAGCAGTTCTTC. It specifies CASSEDGTSGEQFF.

The chain joins TRBV19 to TRBJ1-1; D ambiguous. Per germline, CDR1 LNHDA and CDR2 SQIVND (reference sequence). The CDR3 is 13 residues long. V lost 3 bases to trimming and J lost 8 bases, with 13 bases between them. DNA for the CDR3: TGTGCCAGTAGTATTTCGAGGAGAGGGGAAGCTTTCTTT. Amino acid sequence: CASSISRRGEAFF.

In nucleotides, the CDR3 is TGTGCCAGCAGCCGCGATGAGGCGGGGGGTGGGTACGAGCAGTACTTC. It is translated as CASSRDEAGGGYEQYF. The chain carries TRBV9 and TRBJ2-7; TRBD2 agrees at 8 bases. V trimming: 4 bases; J trimming: 4 bases; junction bases outside the gene matches: 13. In germline, CDR1 is SGDLS, CDR2 YYNGEE. This CDR3 spans 16 amino acids.

The chain combines TRBV28 with TRBJ2-3; no firm D call. V was trimmed by 8 bases and J by 6 bases, leaving 12 bases between them. This CDR3 is 12 amino acids long. Germline assignment: CDR1 MDHEN and CDR2 SYDVKM. This CDR3 reads CASGIFPDTQYF. The CDR3 DNA is TGTGCCAGCGGCATCTTCCCGGATACGCAGTATTTT. The complete variable domain, with remaining parts taken from reference TRBV28 and TRBJ2-3, reads DVKVTQSSRYLVKRTGEKVFLECVQDMDHENMFWYRQDPGLGLRLIYFSYDVKMKEKGDIPEGYSVSREKKERFSLILESASTNQTSMYLCASGIFPDTQYFGPGTRLTVL.

This clone has only a few counts. The chain links TRBV2 to TRBJ1-5, with D possibly being TRBD1 (5 bases). The ends were cut back, 0 bases at V and 7 bases at J, with 10 bases in the middle. Germline V gene data show CDR1 as SNHLY and CDR2 as FYNNEI. The CDR3 extends over 14 amino acids. The CDR3 DNA reads TGTGCCAGCAGTGAAGCGTCCAGGGCACAGCCCCAGCATTTT. Residues: CASSEASRAQPQHF.

This clone was observed a few times. The J gene is TRBJ2-2, the V gene TRBV30; perhaps TRBD1 as D (5 bases). The CDR3 is 15 amino acids. In germline, CDR1 is GTSNPN, CDR2 SVGIG (reference sequence). V gave up 2 bases and J gave up 3 bases, with 13 bases separating them. CDR3 coding DNA: TGTGCCTGGAGTACCAGGGCGTGGTACACCGGGGAGCTGTTTTTT. It translates to CAWSTRAWYTGELFF. The full variable domain, rest sourced from reference TRBV30 and TRBJ2-2, is SQTIHQWPATLVQPVGSPLSLECTVEGTSNPNLYWYRQAAGRGLQLLFYSVGIGQISSEVPQNLSASRPQDRQFILSSKKLLLSDSGFYLCAWSTRAWYTGELFFGEGSRLTVL.

The J gene is TRBJ2-1, the V gene TRBV6-5; unclear D gene. Germline V lookup: CDR1 MNHEY, CDR2 SVGAGI. The CDR3 has 11 amino acids. The V gene lost 5 bases and the J gene lost 9 bases, with 8 bases spanning the gap. CDR3 in amino acids: CASSPGLEQFF. CDR3 nucleotide sequence: TGTGCCAGCAGTCCAGGTCTTGAGCAGTTCTTC.

This chain links TRBV2 with TRBJ1-4; maybe TRBD1 (6 bases). Trimming pared 5 bases from V and 6 bases from J, leaving 10 bases between. CDR3 length: 13 amino acids. Looked up from germline, CDR1 is SNHLY and CDR2 is FYNNEI. CDR3 nucleotide sequence: TGTGCCAGCAGTCCCCAGGGGTATGAAAAACTGTTTTTT. Translated, it gives CASSPQGYEKLFF.

This chain connects TRBV5-1 to TRBJ2-3, with D perhaps TRBD1 (6 bases). The germline gives CDR1 SGHRS, CDR2 YFSETQ. Trimming left V 4 bases short and J 3 bases short, with 15 bases between. The CDR3 spans 15 residues. CDR3 protein: CASSQRTGTTDTQYF. In nucleotides, the CDR3 is TGCGCCAGCAGCCAACGAACGGGGACAACAGATACGCAGTATTTT.

The rearrangement uses TRBV5-1 and TRBJ2-7; D remains ambiguous. Trimming took off 1 base at V and 3 bases at J, with 8 bases between the two ends. Germline-derived CDR1 and CDR2 are SGHRS and YFSETQ. This CDR3 comprises 13 residues. The CDR3: CASSLTQYYEQYF. The CDR3 coding sequence is TGCGCCAGCAGCTTGACACAGTACTACGAGCAGTACTTC.

This clone came up once. The V gene is TRBV4-1, the J gene TRBJ2-6; D remains unclear. The CDR3 loop spans 17 amino acids. Germline CDR1 reads MGHRA; CDR2 reads YSYEKL. V was clipped by 0 bases and J by 0 bases, with 9 bases between them. CDR3 nucleotide sequence: TGCGCCAGCAGCCAAGATCACACCACCTCTGGGGCCAACGTCCTGACTTTC. Amino acid sequence: CASSQDHTTSGANVLTF.

The chain couples TRBV7-2 to TRBJ2-7; 9 bases fit TRBD2. Germline assignment: CDR1 SGHTA and CDR2 FQGNSA. This CDR3 spans 15 amino acids. V was pared by 4 bases and J by 3 bases, with 7 bases of the junction left unmatched. CDR3 loop: CASSYGSGGNYEQYF. For the CDR3, the DNA is TGTGCCAGCAGCTACGGTAGCGGGGGAAACTACGAGCAGTACTTC.

This chain uses TRBV24-1 with TRBJ2-1; TRBD2 matches 8 bases. CDR1 KGHDR and CDR2 SFDVKD come from the germline V gene. After removal of 7 bases from V and 7 bases from J, the junction contained 8 bases not matched to a gene. The CDR3 covers 14 residues. CDR3 DNA: TGTGCCACCAGGGACAGCGGGAGATTGAATGAGCAGTTCTTC. This encodes CATRDSGRLNEQFF.

The chain joins TRBV21-1 to TRBJ2-7; the table assigns TRBD1, which was not confirmed against the DNA. TRBV21-1 is described as a pseudogene. This CDR3 has 13 amino acids. In nucleotides, the CDR3 is TGTGCCAGCGGGACAGGCCATGCCTACGAGCAGTACTTC. This encodes CASGTGHAYEQYF.

This clone has a handful of counts. The genes are TRBV7-3 and TRBJ2-7; the D gene is possibly TRBD1 (6 bases). The V and J ends lost 3 bases and 5 bases respectively, with 14 bases between them. The CDR3 spans 14 residues. Germline CDR1 SGHTA, CDR2 FQGTGA. In DNA, the CDR3 is TGTGCCAGCAGCTTGGCGACAGGTAACCACGAGCAGTACTTC. Protein product: CASSLATGNHEQYF.

This chain connects TRBV9 to TRBJ2-7, with D uncertain. Germline V gives CDR1 SGDLS, CDR2 YYNGEE. Trimming left V 4 bases short and J 6 bases short, with 20 bases between. The CDR3 contains 15 residues. The CDR3 protein is CASSTANVGLGEQYF. As DNA, the CDR3 is TGTGCCAGCAGCACCGCTAACGTCGGGTTGGGCGAGCAGTACTTC.

The chain has TRBV6-5 and TRBJ2-2; TRBD1 agrees at 9 bases. Germline V gives CDR1 MNHEY, CDR2 SVGAGI. Losses at the gene ends were 8 bases for V and 4 bases for J; bases not matched to a gene: 8. The CDR3 consists of 15 residues. The CDR3 DNA reads as TGTGCCAGCGGGAACAGGGGGCAGGGCACCGGGGAGCTGTTTTTT. This codes for CASGNRGQGTGELFF.

With regard to this clone: An end of the junction does not agree with germline; a read error may underlie this. This sequence joins TRBV5-4 and TRBJ1-1; TRBD1 aligns across 7 bases. Germline loops: CDR1 SGHNT, CDR2 YYREEE (reference sequence). The CDR3 consists of 15 residues. This CDR3 is CASSLGGQANTEAFF. The CDR3 DNA sequence: TGTGCCAGCAGTTTGGGAGGACAGGCGAACACTGAAGCTTTCTTT.

The CDR3 DNA reads as TGTGCCAGCAGTGACAGGGGCAACCAGGGATCACCCCTCCACTTT. Protein sequence: CASSDRGNQGSPLHF. The chain links TRBV2 to TRBJ1-6; weak D call: TRBD1 (6 bases). Trimming cost V 3 bases and J 10 bases, with 16 bases left between them. CDR1 is SNHLY and CDR2 is FYNNEI in the germline V gene. CDR3 size: 15 residues. Based on the CDR3 plus reference TRBV2 and TRBJ1-6, the full variable domain is EPEVTQTPSHQVTQMGQEVILRCVPISNHLYFYWYRQILGQKVEFLVSFYNNEISEKSEIFDDQFSVERPDGSNFTLKIRSTKLEDSAMYFCASSDRGNQGSPLHFGNGTRLTVT.